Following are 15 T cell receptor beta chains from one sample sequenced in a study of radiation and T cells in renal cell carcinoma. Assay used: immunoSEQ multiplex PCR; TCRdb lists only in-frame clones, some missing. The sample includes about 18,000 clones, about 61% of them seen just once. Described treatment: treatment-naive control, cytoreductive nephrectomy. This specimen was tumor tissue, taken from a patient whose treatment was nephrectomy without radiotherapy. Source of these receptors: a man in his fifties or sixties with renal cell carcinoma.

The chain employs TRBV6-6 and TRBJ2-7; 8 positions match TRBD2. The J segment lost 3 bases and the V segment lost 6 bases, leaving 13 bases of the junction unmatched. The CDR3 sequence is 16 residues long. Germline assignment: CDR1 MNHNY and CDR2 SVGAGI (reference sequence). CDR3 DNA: TGTGCCAGCAGCCGCACTTTAGCGGGAAGAAGCTACGAGCAGTACTTC. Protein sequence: CASSRTLAGRSYEQYF.

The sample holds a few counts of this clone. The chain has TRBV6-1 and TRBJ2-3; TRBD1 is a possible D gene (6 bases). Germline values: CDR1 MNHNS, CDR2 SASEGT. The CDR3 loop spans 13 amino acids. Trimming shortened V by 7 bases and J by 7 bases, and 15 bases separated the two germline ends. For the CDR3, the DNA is TGTGCCAGCAACCCAGGGGTCTGGAATACGCAGTATTTT. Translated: CASNPGVWNTQYF.

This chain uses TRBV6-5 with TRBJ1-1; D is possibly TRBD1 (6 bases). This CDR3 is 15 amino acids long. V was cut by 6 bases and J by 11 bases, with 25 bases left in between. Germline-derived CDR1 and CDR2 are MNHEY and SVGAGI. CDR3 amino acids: CASRLREGGNRLAFF. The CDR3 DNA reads TGTGCCAGCAGACTCCGGGAAGGGGGAAATCGGTTGGCTTTCTTT.

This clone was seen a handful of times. CDR3 region: CASSLYRDYGYTF. CDR3 DNA: TGCGCCAGCAGCTTGTACAGAGACTATGGCTACACCTTC. The rearrangement uses TRBV5-1 and TRBJ1-2; D call uncertain. V was clipped by 1 base and J by 3 bases, with 7 bases between them. The CDR3 is 13 residues long. Germline values: CDR1 SGHRS, CDR2 YFSETQ.

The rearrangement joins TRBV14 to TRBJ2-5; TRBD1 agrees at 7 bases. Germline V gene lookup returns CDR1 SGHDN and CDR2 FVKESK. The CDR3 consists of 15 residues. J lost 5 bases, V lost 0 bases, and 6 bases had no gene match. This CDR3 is CASSQDLGGWETQYF. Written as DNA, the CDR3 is TGTGCCAGCAGCCAAGATCTAGGGGGCTGGGAGACCCAGTACTTC.

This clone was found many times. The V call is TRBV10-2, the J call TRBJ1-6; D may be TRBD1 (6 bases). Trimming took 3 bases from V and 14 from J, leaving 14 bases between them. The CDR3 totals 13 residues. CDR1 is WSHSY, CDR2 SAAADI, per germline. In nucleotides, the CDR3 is TGCGCCAGCAGTGAACAGGGAGGGTCCACCCTCCACTTT. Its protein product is CASSEQGGSTLHF.

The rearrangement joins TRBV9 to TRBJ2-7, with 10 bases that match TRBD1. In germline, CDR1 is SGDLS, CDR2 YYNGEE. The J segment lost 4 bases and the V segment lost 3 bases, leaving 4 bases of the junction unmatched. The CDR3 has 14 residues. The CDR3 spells CASSEGTGVYEQYF. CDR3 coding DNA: TGTGCCAGCAGCGAAGGGACAGGGGTTTACGAGCAGTACTTC.

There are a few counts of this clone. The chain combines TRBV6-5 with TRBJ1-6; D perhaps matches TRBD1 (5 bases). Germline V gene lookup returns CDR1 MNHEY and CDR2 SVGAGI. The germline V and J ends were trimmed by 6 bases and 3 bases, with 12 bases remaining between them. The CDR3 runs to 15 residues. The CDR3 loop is CASSTGAGYNSPLHF. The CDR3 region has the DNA TGTGCCAGCAGCACAGGAGCTGGCTATAATTCACCCCTCCACTTT.

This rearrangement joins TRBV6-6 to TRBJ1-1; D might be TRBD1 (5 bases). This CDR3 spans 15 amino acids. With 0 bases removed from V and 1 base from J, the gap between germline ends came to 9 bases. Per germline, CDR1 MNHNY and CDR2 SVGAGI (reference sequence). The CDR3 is CASSYSGRGNTEAFF. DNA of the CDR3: TGTGCCAGCAGTTACTCGGGTAGGGGGAACACTGAAGCTTTCTTT.

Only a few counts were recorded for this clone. The CDR3, as DNA: TGTGCCAGCAGCGCCGAAGGGGGGAATGAGCAGTTCTTC. Translating it yields CASSAEGGNEQFF. This chain joins TRBV7-8 and TRBJ2-1, with D possibly called TRBD1 or TRBD2 (6 bases each). Germline CDR1 is SGHVS and CDR2 is FQNEAQ. This CDR3 has 13 amino acids. V was pared by 5 bases and J by 7 bases, with 12 bases between.

The CDR3 region has the DNA TGTGCCAGCGAGCTTGAGGGCCAGAGAACTAACTATGGCTACACCTTC. This sequence encodes CASELEGQRTNYGYTF. V usage is TRBV5-6 and J usage is TRBJ1-2; the D is unclear. Germline V gene sequence: CDR1 SGHDT, CDR2 YYEEEE. The CDR3 runs 16 residues. V lost 7 bases to trimming and J lost 0 bases, with 19 bases between them.

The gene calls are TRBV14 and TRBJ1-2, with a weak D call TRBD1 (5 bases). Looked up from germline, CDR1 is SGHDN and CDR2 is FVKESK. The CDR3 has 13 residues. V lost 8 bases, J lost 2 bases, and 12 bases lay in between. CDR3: CASGTRDNYGYTF. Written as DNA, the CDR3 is TGTGCCAGCGGAACCCGGGACAACTATGGCTACACCTTC.

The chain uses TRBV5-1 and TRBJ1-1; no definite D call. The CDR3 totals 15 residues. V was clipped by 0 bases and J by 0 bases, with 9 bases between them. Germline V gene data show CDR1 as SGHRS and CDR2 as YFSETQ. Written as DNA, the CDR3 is TGCGCCAGCAGCTTGGGATCAGAATTGAACACTGAAGCTTTCTTT. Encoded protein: CASSLGSELNTEAFF.

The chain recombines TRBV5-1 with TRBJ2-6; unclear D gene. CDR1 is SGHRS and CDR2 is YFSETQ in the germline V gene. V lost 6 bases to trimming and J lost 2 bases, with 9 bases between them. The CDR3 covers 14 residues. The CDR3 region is CASTSGAGANVLTF. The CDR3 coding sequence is TGCGCCAGCACGTCGGGTGCTGGGGCCAACGTCCTGACTTTC.

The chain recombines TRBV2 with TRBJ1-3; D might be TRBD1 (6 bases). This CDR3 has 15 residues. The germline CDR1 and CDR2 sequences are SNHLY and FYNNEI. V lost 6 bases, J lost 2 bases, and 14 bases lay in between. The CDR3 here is CASSLQGNAGNTIYF. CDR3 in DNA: TGTGCCAGCAGCCTGCAGGGGAATGCTGGAAACACCATATATTTT.